What follows is one T cell receptor (beta chain) and its context. Antigen: not known. The data are from a study of graft-versus-host responses after intestinal transplantation. Only in-frame clones appear in the TCRdb table, and some are missing; sequencing was by immunoSEQ multiplex PCR. Of 45,000 to 60,000 clones listed, 92% are singletons. The CDR3 is made up of 14 amino acids. Germline V gene sequence: CDR1 SNHLY, CDR2 FYNNEI. Trimming cost V 4 bases and J 4 bases, with 10 bases left between them. This sequence joins TRBV2 and TRBJ2-2; TRBD2 might be the D (6 bases). The sequencing here drew on unstimulated CD4+ T cells sorted from spleen or lymph node cells, taken before transplant. The receptor comes from a human donor who was the organ donor for an intestinal transplant. CDR3 sequence: CASSVTGSTGELFF. The CDR3 region has the DNA TGTGCCAGCAGTGTAACCGGGAGCACCGGGGAGCTGTTTTTT. Together with reference TRBV2 and TRBJ2-2, the CDR3 gives the full variable domain: EPEVTQTPSHQVTQMGQEVILRCVPISNHLYFYWYRQILGQKVEFLVSFYNNEISEKSEIFDDQFSVERPDGSNFTLKIRSTKLEDSAMYFCASSVTGSTGELFFGEGSRLTVL.